The 8 T cell receptor beta chains reported below all come from one sample, sequenced in a study of T cell responses to AZD1222 COVID-19 vaccine. The data were produced by immunoSEQ multiplex PCR, yet TCRdb's version contains in-frame clones alone and is incomplete. Among approximately 200,000 clones listed, 94% were seen once. The material sequenced was peripheral blood, taken on day 0 of AZD1222 vaccination. These receptors were taken from an adult in good health.

This sequence joins TRBV28 and TRBJ2-6; D is perhaps TRBD1 or TRBD2 (5 bases each). Germline loops: CDR1 MDHEN, CDR2 SYDVKM. With 8 bases removed from V and 0 bases from J, the gap between germline ends came to 8 bases. CDR3 size: 14 residues. CDR3 nucleotides: TGTGCCAGCGGGACCAGCTCTGGGGCCAACGTCCTGACTTTC. Its protein product is CASGTSSGANVLTF. The whole variable domain, filled in from reference TRBV28 and TRBJ2-6, reads DVKVTQSSRYLVKRTGEKVFLECVQDMDHENMFWYRQDPGLGLRLIYFSYDVKMKEKGDIPEGYSVSREKKERFSLILESASTNQTSMYLCASGTSSGANVLTFGAGSRLTVL.

This clone was observed once. This chain uses TRBV29-1 with TRBJ2-1; D may be TRBD1 (5 bases). Germline CDR1 and CDR2: SQVTM and ANQGSEA. V was shortened by 5 bases and J by 6 bases, with 14 bases between the two germline ends. CDR3 size: 13 residues. The chain's CDR3 is CSVPKGWTNEQFF. The CDR3 nucleotides read TGCAGCGTTCCCAAGGGGTGGACCAATGAGCAGTTCTTC.

The chain has TRBV28 and TRBJ2-3; D not resolved. The V gene's germline CDR1 is MDHEN and CDR2 SYDVKM. The V gene lost 11 bases and the J gene lost 3 bases, with 12 bases spanning the gap. The CDR3 has 12 residues. CDR3 sequence (DNA): TGTGCCGGAGCCTCTGGTACAGATACGCAGTATTTT. It encodes CAGASGTDTQYF.

The J gene is TRBJ2-2, the V gene TRBV7-8; 14 bases are shared with TRBD2. The CDR3 consists of 18 residues. The trim removed 5 bases at V and 4 bases at J, leaving 9 bases unmatched. Germline CDR1 and CDR2: SGHVS and FQNEAQ. The CDR3 reads CASSPGTSGRTVTGELFF. The CDR3 coding sequence is TGTGCCAGCAGCCCGGGGACTAGCGGGAGAACGGTCACCGGGGAGCTGTTTTTT. The full variable domain, rest sourced from reference TRBV7-8 and TRBJ2-2, is GAGVSQSPRYKVAKRGQDVALRCDPISGHVSLFWYQQALGQGPEFLTYFQNEAQLDKSGLPSDRFFAERPEGSVSTLKIQRTQQEDSAVYLCASSPGTSGRTVTGELFFGEGSRLTVL.

The rearrangement uses TRBV29-1 and TRBJ1-1; D uncertain. In germline, CDR1 is SQVTM, CDR2 ANQGSEA. V was shortened by 5 bases and J by 3 bases, with 7 bases between the two germline ends. The CDR3 has 11 amino acids. CDR3 bases: TGCAGCGTTTACGCGGACACTGAAGCTTTCTTT. Translation: CSVYADTEAFF.

The V call is TRBV6-6, the J call TRBJ1-3, with no clear D. V was trimmed by 6 bases and J by 0 bases, leaving 12 bases between them. The CDR3 is made up of 15 amino acids. Germline CDR1 reads MNHNY; CDR2 reads SVGAGI (reference sequence). The CDR3 loop is CASRYSESSGNTIYF. CDR3 DNA sequence: TGTGCCAGCAGGTACAGCGAGAGCTCTGGAAACACCATATATTTT.

This chain joins TRBV6-5 and TRBJ1-1, with TRBD1 matching 9 bases. Germline CDR1 is MNHEY and CDR2 is SVGAGI. CDR3 length: 12 residues. The V segment lost 5 bases and the J segment 12 bases; nucleotides outside the gene matches: 7. The CDR3 DNA reads TGTGCCAGCAGTCCTGGGACAGGGCGGTCTTTCTTT. Protein product: CASSPGTGRSFF.

The chain is built from TRBV27 and TRBJ1-2, with no clear D. Germline V gives CDR1 MNHEY, CDR2 SMNVEV (reference sequence). The CDR3 is made up of 14 amino acids. The V end lost 7 bases, the J end lost 2 bases, and 14 bases lay between the germline ends. CDR3 loop: CASTSFGSNYGYTF. CDR3 coding DNA: TGTGCCAGCACCTCCTTTGGGTCCAACTATGGCTACACCTTC.